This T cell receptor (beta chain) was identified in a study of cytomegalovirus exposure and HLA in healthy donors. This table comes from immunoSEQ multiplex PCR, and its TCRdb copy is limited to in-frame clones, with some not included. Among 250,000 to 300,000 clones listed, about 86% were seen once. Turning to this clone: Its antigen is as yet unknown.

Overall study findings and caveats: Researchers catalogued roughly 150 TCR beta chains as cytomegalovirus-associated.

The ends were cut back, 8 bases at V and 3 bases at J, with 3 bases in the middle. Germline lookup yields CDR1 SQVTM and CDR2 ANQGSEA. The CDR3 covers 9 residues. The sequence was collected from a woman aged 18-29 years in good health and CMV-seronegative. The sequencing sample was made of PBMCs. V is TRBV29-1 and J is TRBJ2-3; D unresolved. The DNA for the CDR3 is TGCAGCACAACAGATACGCAGTATTTT. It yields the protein CSTTDTQYF.